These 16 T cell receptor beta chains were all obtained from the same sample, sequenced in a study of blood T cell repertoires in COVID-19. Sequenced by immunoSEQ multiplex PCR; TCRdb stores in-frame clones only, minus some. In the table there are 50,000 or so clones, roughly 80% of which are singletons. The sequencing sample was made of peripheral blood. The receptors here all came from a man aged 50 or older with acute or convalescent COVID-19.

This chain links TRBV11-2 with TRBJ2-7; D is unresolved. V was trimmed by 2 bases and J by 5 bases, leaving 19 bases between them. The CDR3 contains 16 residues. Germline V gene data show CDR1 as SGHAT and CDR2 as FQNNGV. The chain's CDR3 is CASSLYPLSDNDEQYF. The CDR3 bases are TGTGCCAGCAGCTTATATCCCCTCTCCGACAATGACGAGCAGTACTTC.

The DNA for the CDR3 is TGTGCCAGCAGCAAGGGGGAAGTGGATCAGCCCCAGCATTTT. It yields the protein CASSKGEVDQPQHF. The rearrangement links TRBV7-3 to TRBJ1-5, with a possible D match to TRBD1 (6 bases). The CDR3 runs 14 residues. CDR1 is SGHTA and CDR2 is FQGTGA in the germline V gene. V was cut by 5 bases and J by 5 bases, with 13 bases left in between.

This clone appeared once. CDR3 protein: CASSVGTGKPTDTQYF. The CDR3 coding sequence is TGTGCCAGCAGCGTAGGGACAGGCAAGCCCACAGATACGCAGTATTTT. The V gene is TRBV9, the J gene TRBJ2-3; 7 bases map to TRBD1. The CDR3 sequence is 16 residues long. Germline CDR1 and CDR2: SGDLS and YYNGEE. V dropped 0 bases and J dropped 2; count of bases not matched to a gene: 6.

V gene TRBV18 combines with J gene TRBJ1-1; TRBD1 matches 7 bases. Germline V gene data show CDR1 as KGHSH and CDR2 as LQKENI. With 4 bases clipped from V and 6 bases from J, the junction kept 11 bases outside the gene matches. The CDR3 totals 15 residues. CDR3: CASSRTDNRGPEAFF. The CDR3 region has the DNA TGTGCCAGCTCACGAACCGACAACAGGGGTCCTGAAGCTTTCTTT. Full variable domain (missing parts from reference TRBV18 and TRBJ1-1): NAGVMQNPRHLVRRRGQEARLRCSPMKGHSHVYWYRQLPEEGLKFMVYLQKENIIDESGMPKERFSAEFPKEGPSILRIQQVVRGDSAAYFCASSRTDNRGPEAFFGQGTRLTVV.

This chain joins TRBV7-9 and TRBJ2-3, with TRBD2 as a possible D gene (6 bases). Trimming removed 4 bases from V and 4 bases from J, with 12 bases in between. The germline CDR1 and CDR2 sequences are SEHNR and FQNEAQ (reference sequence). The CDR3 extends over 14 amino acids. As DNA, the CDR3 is TGTGCCAGCAGCTCCCTACTAGCACCAGATACGCAGTATTTT. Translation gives CASSSLLAPDTQYF.

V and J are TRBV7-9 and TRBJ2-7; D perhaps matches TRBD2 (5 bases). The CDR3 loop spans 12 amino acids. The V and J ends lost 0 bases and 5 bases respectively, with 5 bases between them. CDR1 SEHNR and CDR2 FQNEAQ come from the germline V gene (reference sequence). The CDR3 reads CASSLARDEQYF. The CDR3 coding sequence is TGTGCCAGCAGCTTAGCGCGGGACGAGCAGTACTTC. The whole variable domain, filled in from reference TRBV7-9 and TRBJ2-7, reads DTGVSQNPRHKITKRGQNVTFRCDPISEHNRLYWYRQTLGQGPEFLTYFQNEAQLEKSRLLSDRFSAERPKGSFSTLEIQRTEQGDSAMYLCASSLARDEQYFGPGTRLTVT.

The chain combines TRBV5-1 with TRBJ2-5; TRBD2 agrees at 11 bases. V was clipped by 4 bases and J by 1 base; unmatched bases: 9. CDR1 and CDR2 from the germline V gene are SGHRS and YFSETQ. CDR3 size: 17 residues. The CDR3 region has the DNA TGCGCCAGCAGCGTCAATAGCGGGGGGGGCGGCCAAGAGACCCAGTACTTC. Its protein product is CASSVNSGGGGQETQYF.

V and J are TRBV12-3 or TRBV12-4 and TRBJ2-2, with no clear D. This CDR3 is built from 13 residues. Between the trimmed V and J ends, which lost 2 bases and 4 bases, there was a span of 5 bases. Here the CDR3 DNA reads TGTGCCAGCAGTTTATCTTTCACCGGGGAGCTGTTTTTT. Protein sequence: CASSLSFTGELFF.

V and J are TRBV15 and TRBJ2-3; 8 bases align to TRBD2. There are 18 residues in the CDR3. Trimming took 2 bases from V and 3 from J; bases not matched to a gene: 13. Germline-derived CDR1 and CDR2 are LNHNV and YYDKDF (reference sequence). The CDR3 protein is CATSRSIVAGMGTDTQYF. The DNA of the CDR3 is TGTGCCACCAGCAGATCGATTGTAGCGGGGATGGGTACAGATACGCAGTATTTT.

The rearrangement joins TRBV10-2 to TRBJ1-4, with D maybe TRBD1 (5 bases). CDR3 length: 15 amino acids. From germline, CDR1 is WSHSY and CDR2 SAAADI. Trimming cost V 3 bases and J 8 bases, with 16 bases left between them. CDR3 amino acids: CASSEVTGVEEKLFF. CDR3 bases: TGCGCCAGCAGTGAAGTGACGGGGGTTGAGGAAAAACTGTTTTTT.

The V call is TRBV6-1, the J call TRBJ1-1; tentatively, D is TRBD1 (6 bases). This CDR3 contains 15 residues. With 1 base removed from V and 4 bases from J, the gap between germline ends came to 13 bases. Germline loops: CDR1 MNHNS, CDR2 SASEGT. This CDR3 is CASSEVGGRSTEAFF. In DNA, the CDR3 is TGTGCCAGCAGTGAAGTCGGGGGGCGGAGCACTGAAGCTTTCTTT.

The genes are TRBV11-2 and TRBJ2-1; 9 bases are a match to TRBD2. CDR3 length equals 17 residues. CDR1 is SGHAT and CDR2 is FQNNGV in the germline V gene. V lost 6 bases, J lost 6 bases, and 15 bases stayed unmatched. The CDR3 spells CASSPRAERTSANEQFF. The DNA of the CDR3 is TGTGCCAGCAGTCCCCGAGCGGAGCGGACTAGCGCCAATGAGCAGTTCTTC.

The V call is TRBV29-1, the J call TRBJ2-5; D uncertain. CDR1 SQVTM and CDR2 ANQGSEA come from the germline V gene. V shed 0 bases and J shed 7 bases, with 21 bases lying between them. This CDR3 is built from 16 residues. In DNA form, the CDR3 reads TGCAGCGTTGAAGATTTTGCCCGCTTCGCCATGAGGACCCAGTACTTC. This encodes CSVEDFARFAMRTQYF.

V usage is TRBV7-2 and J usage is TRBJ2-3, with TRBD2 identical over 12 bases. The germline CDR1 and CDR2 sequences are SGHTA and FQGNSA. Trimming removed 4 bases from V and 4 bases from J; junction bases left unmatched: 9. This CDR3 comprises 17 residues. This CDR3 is CASSSGLAGGPADTQYF. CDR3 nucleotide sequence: TGTGCCAGCAGCTCCGGGCTAGCGGGGGGGCCCGCAGATACGCAGTATTTT.

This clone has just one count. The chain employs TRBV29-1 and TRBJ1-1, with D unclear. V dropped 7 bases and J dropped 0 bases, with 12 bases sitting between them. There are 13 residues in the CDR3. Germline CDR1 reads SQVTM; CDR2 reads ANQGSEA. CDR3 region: CSAGRELNTEAFF. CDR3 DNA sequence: TGCAGCGCCGGGCGGGAGTTGAACACTGAAGCTTTCTTT.

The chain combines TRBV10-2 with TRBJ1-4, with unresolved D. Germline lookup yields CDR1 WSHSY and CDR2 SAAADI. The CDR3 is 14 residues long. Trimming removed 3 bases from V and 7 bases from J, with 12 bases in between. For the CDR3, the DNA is TGCGCCAGCAGTGATTCAGGTTCCGGTGAAAAACTGTTTTTT. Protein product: CASSDSGSGEKLFF.